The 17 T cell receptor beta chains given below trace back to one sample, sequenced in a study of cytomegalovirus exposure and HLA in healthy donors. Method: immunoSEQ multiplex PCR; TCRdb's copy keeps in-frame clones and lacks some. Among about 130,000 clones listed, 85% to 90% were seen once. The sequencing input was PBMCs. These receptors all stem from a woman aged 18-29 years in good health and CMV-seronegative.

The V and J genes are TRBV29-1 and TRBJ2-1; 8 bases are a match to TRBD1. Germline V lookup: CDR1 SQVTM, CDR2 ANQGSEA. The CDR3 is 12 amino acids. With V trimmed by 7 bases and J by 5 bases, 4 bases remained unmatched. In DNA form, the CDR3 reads TGCAGCGAAGGACAGGGTCACAATGAGCAGTTCTTC. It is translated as CSEGQGHNEQFF.

The CDR3 DNA reads as TGTGCCAGCAGTTACTCGGGACAGCTGAACACTGAAGCTTTCTTT. This gives the protein CASSYSGQLNTEAFF. The chain is built from TRBV6-5 and TRBJ1-1; 7 positions agree with TRBD1. The CDR3 spans 15 residues. The trim removed 0 bases at V and 0 bases at J, leaving 1 base unmatched. Germline V gene lookup returns CDR1 MNHEY and CDR2 SVGAGI.

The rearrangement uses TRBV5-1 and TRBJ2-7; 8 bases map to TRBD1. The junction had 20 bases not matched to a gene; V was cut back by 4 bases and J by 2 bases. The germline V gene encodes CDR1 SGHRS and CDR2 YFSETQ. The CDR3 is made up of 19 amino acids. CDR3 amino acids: CASSLLSRANQGAPYEQYF. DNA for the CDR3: TGCGCCAGCAGCCTCCTCTCCCGCGCCAATCAGGGGGCTCCCTACGAGCAGTACTTC. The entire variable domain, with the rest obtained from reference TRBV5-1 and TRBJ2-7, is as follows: KAGVTQTPRYLIKTRGQQVTLSCSPISGHRSVSWYQQTPGQGLQFLFEYFSETQRNKGNFPGRFSGRQFSNSRSEMNVSTLELGDSALYLCASSLLSRANQGAPYEQYFGPGTRLTVT.

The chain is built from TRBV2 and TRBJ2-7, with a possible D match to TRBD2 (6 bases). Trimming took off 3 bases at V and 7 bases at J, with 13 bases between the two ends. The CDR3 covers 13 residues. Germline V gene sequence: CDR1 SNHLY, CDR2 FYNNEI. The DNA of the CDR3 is TGTGCCAGCAGTGACGGGTTTGCGGGGGAGCAGTACTTC. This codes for CASSDGFAGEQYF.

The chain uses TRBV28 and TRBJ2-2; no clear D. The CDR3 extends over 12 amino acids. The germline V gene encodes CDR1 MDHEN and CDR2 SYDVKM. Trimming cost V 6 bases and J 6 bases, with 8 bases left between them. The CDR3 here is CASSSQAGELFF. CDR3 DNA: TGTGCCAGCAGCAGTCAAGCCGGGGAGCTGTTTTTT.

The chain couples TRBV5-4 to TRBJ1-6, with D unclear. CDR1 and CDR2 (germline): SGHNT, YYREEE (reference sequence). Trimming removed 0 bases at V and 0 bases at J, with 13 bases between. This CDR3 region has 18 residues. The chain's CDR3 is CASSLGTDLLSYNSPLHF. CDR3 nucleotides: TGTGCCAGCAGCTTGGGCACTGATTTGCTCTCCTATAATTCACCCCTCCACTTT.

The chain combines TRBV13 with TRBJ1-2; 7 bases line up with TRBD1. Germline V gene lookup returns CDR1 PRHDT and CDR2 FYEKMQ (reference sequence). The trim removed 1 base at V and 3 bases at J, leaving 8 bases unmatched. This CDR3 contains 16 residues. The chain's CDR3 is CASSLARQGVDYGYTF. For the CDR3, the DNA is TGTGCCAGCAGCTTAGCTCGACAGGGTGTAGACTATGGCTACACCTTC.

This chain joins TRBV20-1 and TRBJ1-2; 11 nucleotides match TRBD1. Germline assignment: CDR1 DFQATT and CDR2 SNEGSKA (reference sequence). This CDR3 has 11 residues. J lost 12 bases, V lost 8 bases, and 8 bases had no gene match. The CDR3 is CSMNRDRGNTF. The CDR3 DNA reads TGCAGTATGAACAGGGACAGGGGGAACACCTTC.

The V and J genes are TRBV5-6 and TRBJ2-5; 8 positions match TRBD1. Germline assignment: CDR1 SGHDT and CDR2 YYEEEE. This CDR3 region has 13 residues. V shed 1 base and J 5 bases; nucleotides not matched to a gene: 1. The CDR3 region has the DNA TGTGCCAGCAGCTTGAACAGGGGGGAGACCCAGTACTTC. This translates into CASSLNRGETQYF.

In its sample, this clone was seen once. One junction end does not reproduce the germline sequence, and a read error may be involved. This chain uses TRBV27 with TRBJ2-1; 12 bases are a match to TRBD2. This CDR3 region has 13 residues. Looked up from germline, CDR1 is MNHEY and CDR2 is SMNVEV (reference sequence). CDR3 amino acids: CVSRLAGVNEQFF. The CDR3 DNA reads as TGTGTCAGCAGACTAGCGGGAGTTAATGAGCAGTTCTTC.

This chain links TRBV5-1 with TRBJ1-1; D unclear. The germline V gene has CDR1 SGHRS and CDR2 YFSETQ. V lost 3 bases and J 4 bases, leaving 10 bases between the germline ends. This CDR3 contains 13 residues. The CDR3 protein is CASSSRPSTEAFF. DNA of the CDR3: TGCGCCAGCAGCTCCAGGCCATCCACTGAAGCTTTCTTT.

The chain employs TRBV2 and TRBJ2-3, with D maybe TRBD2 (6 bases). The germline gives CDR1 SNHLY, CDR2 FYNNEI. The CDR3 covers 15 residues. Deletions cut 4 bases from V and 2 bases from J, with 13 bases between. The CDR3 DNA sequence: TGTGCCAGCAGTGGAGGAGGGGCTTTCACAGATACGCAGTATTTT. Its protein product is CASSGGGAFTDTQYF.

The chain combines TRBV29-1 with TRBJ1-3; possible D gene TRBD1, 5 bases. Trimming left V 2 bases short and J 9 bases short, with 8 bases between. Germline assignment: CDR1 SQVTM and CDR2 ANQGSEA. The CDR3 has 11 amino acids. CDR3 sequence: CSVEQGGTIYF. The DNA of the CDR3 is TGCAGCGTTGAACAGGGCGGCACCATATATTTT.

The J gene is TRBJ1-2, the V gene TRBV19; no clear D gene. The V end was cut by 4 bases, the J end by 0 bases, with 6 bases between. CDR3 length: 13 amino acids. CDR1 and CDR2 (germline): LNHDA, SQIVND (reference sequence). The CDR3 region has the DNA TGTGCCAGTAGTAGAATAGCTAACTATGGCTACACCTTC. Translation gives CASSRIANYGYTF.

The CDR3 here is CASSQIISGTPGLAIYTDTQYF. The CDR3 bases are TGCGCCAGCAGCCAAATCATTTCCGGGACACCGGGACTAGCGATTTACACAGATACGCAGTATTTT. This chain links TRBV4-3 with TRBJ2-3, with 10 bases lining up with TRBD2. CDR1 and CDR2 (germline): LGHNA, YSLEER. The J segment lost 2 bases and the V segment lost 2 bases, leaving 22 bases of the junction unmatched. CDR3 size: 22 residues.

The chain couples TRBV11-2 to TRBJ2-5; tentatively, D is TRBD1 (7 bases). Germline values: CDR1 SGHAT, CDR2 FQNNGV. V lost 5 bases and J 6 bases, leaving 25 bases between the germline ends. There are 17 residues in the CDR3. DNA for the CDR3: TGTGCCAGCAGCACAGTGCAAATTCGACAGGGAGGCAAGACCCAGTACTTC. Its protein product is CASSTVQIRQGGKTQYF.

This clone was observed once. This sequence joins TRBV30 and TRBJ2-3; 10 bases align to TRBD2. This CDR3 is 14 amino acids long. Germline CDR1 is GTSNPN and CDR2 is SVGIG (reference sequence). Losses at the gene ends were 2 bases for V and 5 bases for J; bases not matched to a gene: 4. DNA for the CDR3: TGTGCCTGGAGTTCTCTAGCGGGAGAAGATACGCAGTATTTT. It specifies CAWSSLAGEDTQYF. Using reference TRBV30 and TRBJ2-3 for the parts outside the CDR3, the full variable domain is SQTIHQWPATLVQPVGSPLSLECTVEGTSNPNLYWYRQAAGRGLQLLFYSVGIGQISSEVPQNLSASRPQDRQFILSSKKLLLSDSGFYLCAWSSLAGEDTQYFGPGTRLTVL.